This entry lists 2 T cell receptor beta chains sequenced from one sample in a study of blood T cells in healthy people across ages (dated by TCRdb to the mid-2010s). The method was 5' RACE. The instrument was an Illumina HiSeq 2500. A second PCR of roughly 7 to 11 cycles was run with a J-beta primer mix and a sample-barcoded 5' primer. TCRdb took the public reads, trimmed them with fastp at Q25, ran MiXCR for clone calling and kept in-frame beta chains. Rows matching on CDR3 protein sequence are summarized as one entry with the most common DNA and genes. A total of 980,000 or so distinct CDR3 sequences appear in this sample, around 48% of them only once. Jointly, the top ten make up around 15% of the sample. Sequencing input: blood. The receptors originated from a man younger than 40 in good health.

The chain recombines TRBV20-1 with TRBJ2-1; D gene uncertain. The germline CDR1 and CDR2 sequences are DFQATT and SNEGSKA (reference sequence). The CDR3 is 17 residues long. Trimming took 0 bases from V and 0 from J, leaving 15 bases between them. The CDR3 nucleotides are TGCAGTGCTAGAGACGGGCAGGCGGCCAGCTCCTACAATGAGCAGTTCTTC. Its protein product is CSARDGQAASSYNEQFF.

The V call is TRBV29-1, the J call TRBJ1-1; D ambiguous. Trimming took off 2 bases at V and 0 bases at J, with 7 bases between the two ends. This CDR3 is 13 amino acids long. Germline CDR1 SQVTM, CDR2 ANQGSEA. CDR3 nucleotide sequence: TGCAGCGTTGAACGAATAATGAACACTGAAGCTTTCTTT. Amino acid sequence: CSVERIMNTEAFF.